These 19 T cell receptor beta chains were sequenced from one sample in a study of T cells after yellow fever vaccination. Each CDR3 protein is one row after TCRdb ran MiXCR on the 5' RACE reads. This table holds 70,000 or so distinct CDR3 sequences, around 7% found once. Material: CD8+ T cells sorted from PBMCs, obtained 10 to 11 days after the first yellow fever vaccination. The receptors were gathered from a young man who received the YFV17D yellow fever vaccine.

Remarks on this clonotype: At one of its ends the junction is not consistent with the germline gene, which may arise from a read error. The chain has TRBV7-2 and TRBJ2-5, with a weak D call TRBD1 (6 bases). The CDR3 consists of 14 residues. Germline lookup yields CDR1 SGHTA and CDR2 FQGNSA. The CDR3 spells CVSSPSAGEETQYF. As DNA, the CDR3 is TGTGTCAGCAGCCCGTCGGCAGGGGAAGAGACCCAGTACTTC.

This clonotype was found a few times. This chain joins TRBV7-2 and TRBJ2-5; TRBD2 matches at 8 bases. From germline, CDR1 is SGHTA and CDR2 FQGNSA. The V and J ends lost 1 base and 4 bases, in that order; junction bases with no gene match: 8. The CDR3 is 16 residues long. The CDR3: CASSLVAGGAGETQYF. The DNA of the CDR3 is TGTGCCAGCAGCTTAGTGGCCGGGGGGGCAGGAGAGACCCAGTACTTC.

This clonotype was seen ten or more times. V and J are TRBV4-1 and TRBJ2-3, with D hard to call. The CDR3 totals 14 residues. CDR1 and CDR2 (germline): MGHRA, YSYEKL. The ends were cut back, 2 bases at V and 4 bases at J, with 10 bases in the middle. CDR3 sequence reads: CASSQLTDADTQYF. CDR3 nucleotides: TGCGCCAGCAGCCAATTGACCGACGCAGATACGCAGTATTTT.

This clonotype appeared a single time. One base away lies a much larger clone, so this may be a sequencing read error. V and J are TRBV7-2 and TRBJ2-1; the D is unclear. CDR3 size: 12 residues. CDR1 and CDR2 (germline): SGHTA, FQGNSA. CDR3 loop: CASSLAHYELFF. The CDR3 nucleotides read TGTGCCAGCAGCTTAGCTCACTATGAGCTGTTCTTC.

Ten or more counts support this clonotype. J is TRBJ1-2 and V is TRBV6-1, with a possible D match to TRBD1 (5 bases). CDR1 and CDR2 (germline): MNHNS, SASEGT. V dropped 5 bases and J dropped 7 bases, with 14 bases sitting between them. This CDR3 contains 13 residues. CDR3 sequence reads: CASSPGPISGYTF. DNA of the CDR3: TGTGCCAGCAGTCCGGGGCCTATAAGTGGCTACACCTTC.

With regard to this clonotype: A read error may be the cause here, since a much bigger clone is one base away. This chain links TRBV12-3 or TRBV12-4 with TRBJ1-1, with 9 bases fitting TRBD1. The CDR3 spans 14 residues. The CDR3 DNA follows: TGTGCCAGCAGGGACAGGGGAAGGAACACTGAAGCTTTATTT. This codes for CASRDRGRNTEALF.

This clonotype has more than one count but fewer than ten. The gene calls are TRBV6-1 and TRBJ2-3; no definite D call. This CDR3 has 13 amino acids. With 4 bases removed from V and 1 base from J, the gap between germline ends came to 6 bases. Germline V gives CDR1 MNHNS, CDR2 SASEGT. DNA of the CDR3: TGTGCCAGCAGTGTTTACCGCACAGATACGCAGTATTTT. This encodes CASSVYRTDTQYF.

This clonotype was counted between two and nine times. This sequence joins TRBV20-1 and TRBJ2-1; D may be TRBD1 or TRBD2 (7 bases each). The CDR3 is made up of 14 amino acids. With 5 bases removed from V and 6 bases from J, the gap between germline ends came to 17 bases. CDR1 DFQATT and CDR2 SNEGSKA come from the germline V gene (reference sequence). Here the CDR3 DNA reads TGCAGTGCTGGGGGGGACAGTTGGGGCAATGAGCAGTTCTTC. Encoded protein: CSAGGDSWGNEQFF.

This clonotype has ten or more counts. V and J are TRBV29-1 and TRBJ1-2; 7 bases are a match to TRBD1. Trimming removed 4 bases from V and 2 bases from J; junction bases left unmatched: 7. Germline V lookup: CDR1 SQVTM, CDR2 ANQGSEA. CDR3 length: 14 residues. The CDR3 nucleotides are TGCAGCGTTGTAGGGACAGAGATAAACTATGGCTACACCTTC. Its protein product is CSVVGTEINYGYTF.

This clonotype was seen ten or more times. This sequence joins TRBV6-1 and TRBJ2-7; the D gene is possibly TRBD2 (6 bases). The V gene's germline CDR1 is MNHNS and CDR2 SASEGT. V was cut by 2 bases and J by 3 bases, with 11 bases left in between. This CDR3 has 14 amino acids. The CDR3 DNA follows: TGTGCCAGCAGTGAATCCGCGGGGTTCTACGAGCAGTACTTC. Its translation: CASSESAGFYEQYF.

In this sample, this clonotype turned up many times. The CDR3 loop reads CASSQDGLPSLYF. As DNA, the CDR3 is TGTGCCAGCAGCCAAGACGGACTCCCCTCCCTGTACTTC. The chain couples TRBV4-2 to TRBJ2-5; D is perhaps TRBD2 (5 bases). V was pared by 0 bases and J by 13 bases, with 15 bases between. Germline-derived CDR1 and CDR2 are LGHNA and YNFKEQ. CDR3 length: 13 residues.

The sample holds many counts of this clonotype. V is TRBV7-9 and J is TRBJ1-1; D uncertain. With 1 base removed from V and 1 base from J, the gap between germline ends came to 10 bases. The CDR3 consists of 15 residues. The germline V gene has CDR1 SEHNR and CDR2 FQNEAQ (reference sequence). CDR3 residues: CASSLEAFRNTEAFF. CDR3 coding DNA: TGTGCCAGCAGCTTAGAGGCCTTTCGGAACACTGAAGCTTTCTTT.

This clonotype has ten or more counts. V is TRBV5-1 and J is TRBJ1-2; possible D gene TRBD1, 6 bases. CDR3 length equals 17 residues. The V end lost 2 bases, the J end lost 4 bases, and 21 bases lay between the germline ends. Germline values: CDR1 SGHRS, CDR2 YFSETQ. The chain's CDR3 is CASSLGERQATSYGYTF. CDR3 DNA: TGCGCCAGCAGCTTAGGTGAACGACAGGCCACCTCCTATGGCTACACCTTC.

Many counts were recorded for this clonotype. J is TRBJ2-3 and V is TRBV4-3; 11 bases line up with TRBD2. V lost 3 bases to trimming and J lost 4 bases; unmatched junction nucleotides: 12. Germline V gene data show CDR1 as LGHNA and CDR2 as YSLEER. This CDR3 comprises 18 residues. The CDR3 nucleotides are TGCGCCAGCAGCCAGGCTGTCTTTAGCGGGGGGGGTGCAGATACGCAGTATTTT. Encoded protein: CASSQAVFSGGGADTQYF.

In this sample, this clonotype turned up many times. V usage is TRBV4-3 and J usage is TRBJ1-1, with D possibly being TRBD1 (5 bases). The V end was cut by 0 bases, the J end by 5 bases, with 13 bases between. Germline assignment: CDR1 LGHNA and CDR2 YSLEER. The CDR3 is made up of 15 amino acids. CDR3 amino acids: CASSQDGGGVTEAFF. The CDR3 region has the DNA TGCGCCAGCAGCCAAGATGGGGGAGGGGTAACTGAAGCTTTCTTT.

At least ten counts were recorded for this clonotype. The rearrangement uses TRBV29-1 and TRBJ2-1, with unresolved D. Germline assignment: CDR1 SQVTM and CDR2 ANQGSEA. This CDR3 spans 14 amino acids. Deletions cut 1 base from V and 1 base from J, with 8 bases between. CDR3 residues: CSVEGQSSYNEQFF. CDR3 DNA: TGCAGCGTTGAAGGGCAGAGTTCCTACAATGAGCAGTTCTTC.

This chain uses TRBV5-1 with TRBJ1-1; tentatively, D is TRBD1 (5 bases). Germline CDR1 and CDR2: SGHRS and YFSETQ. This CDR3 is built from 15 residues. Between the trimmed V and J ends, which lost 0 bases and 4 bases, there was a span of 13 bases. CDR3 in DNA: TGCGCCAGCAGCTTGGACCCGGGAGGGGTCACTGAAGCTTTCTTT. Translated, it gives CASSLDPGGVTEAFF.

This chain uses TRBV9 with TRBJ1-1, with D unclear. Germline CDR1 and CDR2: SGDLS and YYNGEE. CDR3 length: 12 residues. V lost 3 bases and J lost 7, with 10 bases in between. CDR3 nucleotide sequence: TGTGCCAGCAGCGGCGGAGGGAGTGAAGCTTTCTTT. Translation gives CASSGGGSEAFF. The full variable domain, completed using reference TRBV9 and TRBJ1-1, is DSGVTQTPKHLITATGQRVTLRCSPRSGDLSVYWYQQSLDQGLQFLIQYYNGEERAKGNILERFSAQQFPDLHSELNLSSLELGDSALYFCASSGGGSEAFFGQGTRLTVV.

This clonotype was counted only a few times. This chain connects TRBV11-2 to TRBJ2-1; D is unclear. In germline, CDR1 is SGHAT, CDR2 FQNNGV. CDR3 size: 11 residues. V lost 10 bases and J lost 7, with 11 bases in between. This chain's CDR3 is CATLTLNEQFF. CDR3 coding DNA: TGTGCCACCCTGACTCTAAATGAGCAGTTCTTC. Together with reference TRBV11-2 and TRBJ2-1, the CDR3 gives the full variable domain: EAGVAQSPRYKIIEKRQSVAFWCNPISGHATLYWYQQILGQGPKLLIQFQNNGVVDDSQLPKDRFSAERLKGVDSTLKIQPAKLEDSAVYLCATLTLNEQFFGPGTRLTVL.